This T cell receptor (beta chain) emerged from a study of regulatory T cells in long-lasting Graves disease (dated by TCRdb to the early 2020s). The study in broad terms: To count as having persistent Graves' disease, a patient had to have received antithyroid drug treatment for over 5 years with TSH receptor autoantibodies remaining persistently positive. Peripheral blood TCR sequencing and RNA sequencing compared persistent Graves' disease patients with newly diagnosed Graves' disease patients. The study was registered as a clinical trial and conducted in China. A total of around 35 samples underwent TCR sequencing, from some 13 patients with persistent Graves' disease and approximately 20 patients with newly diagnosed Graves' disease. On average, persistent Graves' disease patients in the clinical cohort had been on antithyroid drugs for about 9.7 years.

Spanning cysteine to phenylalanine, the CDR3 consists of 16 amino acids. CDR3 DNA is the only sequence kept; it has 48 bases, read in frame from the first base. The junction shows trimming of 5 bases on V and 0 bases on J, plus 14 bases between the germline ends. Taken from the germline V gene, the CDR1 and CDR2 loops are SGHNT and YENEEA. Broad study findings and their caveats: Because the primary lesion, thyroid tissue, could not be accessed, the study looked at peripheral blood alone. Persistent disease showed preferential use of TRBV28, TRBJ1-2 and TRBJ2-5, whereas newly diagnosed disease favored TRBV20-1 and TRBJ2-1. More public clonotypes were shared among persistent patients (under 3,000) than among newly diagnosed patients (966). Compared with newly diagnosed patients, patients with persistent Graves' disease had lower TCR Shannon entropy and fewer highly expanded clones, which suggests clonal expansion. Only the TCR beta chain was sequenced and analyzed. As a limitation, the authors acknowledged that the small sample size may reduce accuracy.

The time point tag for this specimen amounts to: persistent/refractory GD, antithyroid drugs over 5 years with positive TRAb. For both TCR sequencing and RNA sequencing, RNA was extracted from PBMCs using TRIzol. Graves' disease was diagnosed according to American Thyroid Association guidelines. Patients were recruited from an endocrinology department in Xi'an, China. From each patient, around 8.3 milliliters of peripheral blood was collected into an EDTA anticoagulant tube. Ficoll Paque Plus density gradient separation was used to isolate PBMCs, and no additional T cell sorting was done. An Agilent 2100 Bioanalyzer and agarose gel were used to assess RNA quality, and a NanoDrop 2000 was used to measure RNA concentration. This clonotype was seen once. The antigen this receptor binds is unknown. No base-level quality is on record; no much larger clone is a single base apart. Evidence from a single read is weak.

Libraries were prepared through multiplex PCR. Sequencer: Illumina HiSeq 4000. iRepertoire HTBI primers and Arm-PCR amplification of CDR3 regions were used to construct TCR beta libraries. Before sequencing, the PCR products underwent gel purification. The original pipeline was this. Across samples, 60 to 80 TRBV and roughly 15 TRBJ segments were identified and used for gene usage analysis of CDR3 amino acid clonotypes. COPE and FqMerger were used to merge filtered high-quality paired reads into contigs. BLAST was used to align contigs to IMGT TRBV, TRBD and TRBJ reference genes, with CDR3 defined following IMGT. Any clonotype with a frequency above 0.1% was classified as a highly expanded clone. Shannon entropy served as the measure of repertoire diversity, while the Gini coefficient captured V-J evenness. Public clonotypes were defined as clonotypes shared by more than one individual. TCRdb reprocessing: public reads trimmed at Q25 with fastp, clones called with MiXCR, in-frame beta chains kept. Each CDR3 protein appears once, grouped with its most common genes and DNA. In this record, the V and J calls reflect TCRdb's handling and not the investigators' own analysis. Here the sample has about 660,000 distinct CDR3 sequences; around 32% occur a single time. The biggest ten clones account for 42% of the sample.

The source of this sequence is a female donor with Graves disease. The specimen was peripheral blood mononuclear cells (PBMCs), collected when the disease was refractory, from a patient treated with antithyroid drugs. The chain employs TRBV11-3 and TRBJ2-4, with the D assignment possibly TRBD1 or TRBD2, given 5 matching bases for each. Here is the DNA: TGTGCCAGCAGCCAGGAAACAGGACTAGCCAAAAACATTCAGTACTTC. Translation gives CASSQETGLAKNIQYF.